The 18 T cell receptor beta chains below were found in one sample sequenced in a study of blood T cells in healthy people across ages. Using a J-beta primer mix together with a sample-barcoded 5' primer, a second PCR was run for about 7 to 12 cycles. TCRdb itself ran the 5' RACE reads through MiXCR, one entry per CDR3 protein. The table lists roughly 1.7 million distinct CDR3 sequences, roughly 32% of them singletons, with approximately 10% in the top ten. The sample was blood. Receptor source: a woman aged 25 to 39 in good health.

This clonotype came up once. The junction and the germline gene differ at one end; a read error may be behind it. The chain has TRBV27 and TRBJ2-1; 8 nucleotides align to TRBD2. In germline, CDR1 is MNHEY, CDR2 SMNVEV (reference sequence). The CDR3 consists of 13 residues. The CDR3 region is CAGSPTSAGEQFF. CDR3 in DNA: TGTGCCGGCAGCCCGACTAGCGCAGGTGAGCAGTTCTTC.

This chain uses TRBV12-3 or TRBV12-4 with TRBJ1-4, with D possibly TRBD1 on 5 matching bases. V was trimmed by 6 bases and J by 8 bases, leaving 13 bases between them. This CDR3 is built from 13 residues. CDR3 bases: TGTGCCAGCAGCCGGGGGGATGGCGAAAAACTGTTTTTT. Amino acid sequence: CASSRGDGEKLFF.

This rearrangement joins TRBV5-1 to TRBJ2-7; D perhaps matches TRBD1 (7 bases). This CDR3 comprises 15 residues. Germline V gene data show CDR1 as SGHRS and CDR2 as YFSETQ. Trimming removed 3 bases at V and 3 bases at J, with 16 bases between. Written as DNA, the CDR3 is TGCGCCAGCAGCTCCGGAGGGACAGCCGACTACGAGCAGTACTTC. Protein: CASSSGGTADYEQYF.

A remark on this clonotype: The junction departs from germline at one end; a sequencing error may be responsible. The chain combines TRBV2 with TRBJ1-2; 8 nucleotides match TRBD1. The CDR3 spans 13 residues. CDR1 and CDR2 (germline): SNHLY, FYNNEI. CDR3 in amino acids: CVSSRTGRGGYTF. The CDR3 nucleotides are TGTGTCAGCAGCAGGACAGGGAGAGGTGGCTACACCTTC.

The chain is built from TRBV6-5 and TRBJ2-1; TRBD2 aligns across 14 bases. Trimming removed 0 bases from V and 10 bases from J; junction bases left unmatched: 5. CDR1 MNHEY and CDR2 SVGAGI come from the germline V gene. This CDR3 region has 16 residues. CDR3 in amino acids: CASSYSKGLAGEEQFF. DNA of the CDR3: TGTGCCAGCAGTTACTCGAAGGGACTAGCGGGAGAGGAGCAGTTCTTC.

This clonotype was detected a few times. This rearrangement joins TRBV7-8 to TRBJ2-4; perhaps TRBD1 as D (6 bases). TRBJ2-7 explains the end of the DNA better; the J call may be wrong. In germline, CDR1 is SGHVS, CDR2 FQNEAQ. The CDR3 contains 14 residues. CDR3 in DNA: TGTGCCAGCAGCTTAGGGGGACACCTGGACGAGCAGTACTTC. Protein sequence: CASSLGGHLDEQYF.

This clonotype showed up just a few times. The gene calls are TRBV4-1 and TRBJ2-7; 10 nucleotides line up with TRBD2. This CDR3 region has 17 residues. Trimming removed 0 bases from V and 2 bases from J; junction bases left unmatched: 7. The V gene's germline CDR1 is MGHRA and CDR2 YSYEKL. The CDR3 region has the DNA TGCGCCAGCAGCCAAGAAGAGGGGCTAGCGGGGGCCTACGAGCAGTACTTC. It is translated as CASSQEEGLAGAYEQYF.

The rearrangement joins TRBV4-1 to TRBJ1-5; weak D call: TRBD1 (5 bases). V was clipped by 2 bases and J by 5 bases, with 16 bases between them. This CDR3 is built from 16 residues. Germline CDR1 reads MGHRA; CDR2 reads YSYEKL. The CDR3 loop is CASSQLPHGTHQPQHF. The CDR3 bases are TGCGCCAGCAGCCAACTGCCACACGGGACCCATCAGCCCCAGCATTTT.

V usage is TRBV6-2 or TRBV6-3 and J usage is TRBJ2-3, with 13 bases identical to TRBD2. V dropped 4 bases and J dropped 5; count of bases not matched to a gene: 12. This CDR3 has 18 residues. CDR1 is MNHEY and CDR2 is SVGEGT in the germline V gene. CDR3 protein: CASSSLAGGPGTRDTQYF. The CDR3 nucleotides read TGTGCCAGCAGTTCACTAGCGGGGGGGCCGGGGACCCGAGATACGCAGTATTTT.

This clonotype turned up a few times. This rearrangement joins TRBV28 to TRBJ1-5; no clear D gene. Germline V gene sequence: CDR1 MDHEN, CDR2 SYDVKM. The ends were cut back, 2 bases at V and 0 bases at J, with 11 bases in the middle. The CDR3 is 16 amino acids. The CDR3 spells CASSLTSRISNQPQHF. Written as DNA, the CDR3 is TGTGCCAGCAGTTTAACGTCAAGGATTAGCAATCAGCCCCAGCATTTT.

The chain joins TRBV6-5 to TRBJ2-3; 8 bases are a match to TRBD2. The germline V gene has CDR1 MNHEY and CDR2 SVGAGI. This CDR3 comprises 17 residues. The V segment lost 0 bases and the J segment 0 bases; nucleotides outside the gene matches: 5. For the CDR3, the DNA is TGTGCCAGCAGTTACTCCCCGACTAGCGCTAGCACAGATACGCAGTATTTT. Its translation is CASSYSPTSASTDTQYF.

Notes on this clonotype: Being one base from a much bigger clone, this may be a read error. This chain links TRBV7-9 with TRBJ2-7; tentative D call: TRBD2 (6 bases). V dropped 8 bases and J dropped 6 bases, with 11 bases sitting between them. The CDR3 runs to 11 residues. CDR1 is SEHNR and CDR2 is FQNEAQ in the germline V gene (reference sequence). In nucleotides, the CDR3 is TGTGCCAGCGGGGGGACCTGCGAGCAGTACTTC. Translated, it gives CASGGTCEQYF.

The gene calls are TRBV11-2 and TRBJ2-3; D is perhaps TRBD1 or TRBD2 (5 bases each). V dropped 1 base and J dropped 2 bases, with 16 bases sitting between them. The CDR3 consists of 17 residues. Per the germline V gene, CDR1 is SGHAT and CDR2 is FQNNGV. CDR3 DNA sequence: TGTGCCAGCAGCTTAGTCCACGGGGCGGGCAACACAGATACGCAGTATTTT. It specifies CASSLVHGAGNTDTQYF.

This clonotype was detected once. The gene calls are TRBV4-1 and TRBJ2-5, with D perhaps matching TRBD2 (5 bases). The end of the DNA fits TRBJ2-7 better, so the J call may be wrong. CDR1 MGHRA and CDR2 YSYEKL come from the germline V gene. The CDR3 is 15 residues long. The DNA for the CDR3 is TGCGCCAGCAGCCTACAGCCGGGAACCCATTACGAGCAGTACTTC. The encoded protein is CASSLQPGTHYEQYF.

This chain links TRBV7-9 with TRBJ1-2, with 7 bases that match TRBD1. The germline CDR1 and CDR2 sequences are SEHNR and FQNEAQ (reference sequence). V lost 8 bases and J lost 5; bases outside the gene matches: 8. This CDR3 is built from 13 residues. CDR3 residues: CASEGQNLYGYTF. The CDR3 coding sequence is TGTGCCAGCGAGGGACAGAACTTATATGGCTACACCTTC.

The chain uses TRBV6-5 and TRBJ1-2, with unresolved D. Trimming stripped 4 bases from V and 8 bases from J, with 17 bases between. Germline values: CDR1 MNHEY, CDR2 SVGAGI. The CDR3 is 14 residues long. The CDR3 DNA reads as TGTGCCAGCAGTTTAGGCGTTCCAATCGACGGCTACACCTTC. Residues: CASSLGVPIDGYTF.

This chain joins TRBV27 and TRBJ2-5; D is unclear. The ends were cut back, 0 bases at V and 11 bases at J, with 13 bases in the middle. Germline V lookup: CDR1 MNHEY, CDR2 SMNVEV (reference sequence). The CDR3 covers 13 residues. The CDR3 loop reads CASSLSRTFEQYF. In DNA form, the CDR3 reads TGTGCCAGCAGTTTATCGCGAACGTTTGAGCAGTACTTC.

This clonotype was seen just once. The chain combines TRBV15 with TRBJ1-1; D not certain. Per the germline V gene, CDR1 is LNHNV and CDR2 is YYDKDF (reference sequence). Trimming took 0 bases from V and 5 from J, leaving 7 bases between them. The CDR3 covers 13 residues. CDR3 loop: CATSRDPQTEAFF. Written as DNA, the CDR3 is TGTGCCACCAGCAGAGACCCCCAAACTGAAGCTTTCTTT.